This entry features one TCR beta chain sequence. At one of its ends the junction is not consistent with the germline gene, which may arise from a read error. The data were taken from a study of cytomegalovirus exposure and HLA in healthy donors. 13 Jbeta primers and 60 Vbeta primers were used for the PCR. Repertoires were generated with immunoSEQ multiplex PCR, while TCRdb's copy carries only in-frame clones and drops some. This table holds under 200,000 clones, 81% found once. Germline CDR1 reads SEHNR; CDR2 reads FQNEAQ (reference sequence). The CDR3 has 12 residues. The TCR originated in a woman between 18 and 29 years old in good health and CMV-seronegative. Sequencing was done on a sample of PBMCs. The chain uses TRBV7-9 and TRBJ2-7, with D unresolved. The CDR3 region has the DNA TGTTCCAGTAGCTCACAAGTATCAGAGCAGTACTTC. This gives the protein CSSSSQVSEQYF.